The T cell receptor beta chain described here comes from a study of blood T cell repertoires in COVID-19. About the research overall: Whether acute or convalescent, the COVID-19 samples came from the United States, Italy and Spain. The cDNA or gDNA used as material had been derived from T cells, B-cell-depleted T cells, or PBMCs.

Authors' processing steps: Amplification of reference gene primers provided the estimated nucleated cell counts. The repertoire was sequenced with immunoSEQ multiplex PCR; TCRdb's copy has only in-frame clones and lacks some. The V and J calls and clone size come from that table; D and trimming were worked out from the DNA. The sample includes approximately 74,000 clones, 80% to 85% of them seen just once. This CDR3 spans 15 amino acids. V was cut by 8 bases and J by 3 bases, with 20 bases left in between. CDR1 is MNHEY and CDR2 is SMNVEV in the germline V gene (reference sequence). This chain links TRBV27 with TRBJ2-7; D might be TRBD2 (5 bases). The sequence was obtained from a man of 80 years or more with active or convalescent COVID-19. Sequenced input: peripheral blood. The CDR3 DNA reads as TGTGCCAGCGGTAAGTCCGGAAACCGGGGCTACGAGCAGTACTTC. It codes for CASGKSGNRGYEQYF.